This T cell receptor (beta chain) is from a study of beta chain features in type 1 diabetes. The study, taken as a whole, reports: VDJ junctions sequenced from type 1 diabetes patients showed fewer insertions and more deletions.

With respect to this clone: Its antigen is unknown.

V trimming: 1 base; J trimming: 6 bases; junction bases outside the gene matches: 9. Germline V CDR1 and CDR2: GTSNPN, SVGIG (reference sequence). This CDR3 is built from 17 residues. Sequenced material consisted of expressed TCRB transcripts (all of the isolated RNA was reverse transcribed). This table comes from immunoSEQ multiplex PCR, and its TCRdb copy is limited to in-frame clones, with some not included. The data show about 220,000 clones, roughly 10% seen once. This rearrangement joins TRBV30 to TRBJ2-1; 13 positions match TRBD2. The source of this sequence is a man in his late teens or twenties in good health. The sample taken for sequencing was central memory CD4+ T cells from blood. The CDR3 reads CAWSAPPRLAGGNEQFF. CDR3 DNA: TGTGCCTGGAGTGCGCCGCCCAGACTAGCGGGGGGCAATGAGCAGTTCTTC.